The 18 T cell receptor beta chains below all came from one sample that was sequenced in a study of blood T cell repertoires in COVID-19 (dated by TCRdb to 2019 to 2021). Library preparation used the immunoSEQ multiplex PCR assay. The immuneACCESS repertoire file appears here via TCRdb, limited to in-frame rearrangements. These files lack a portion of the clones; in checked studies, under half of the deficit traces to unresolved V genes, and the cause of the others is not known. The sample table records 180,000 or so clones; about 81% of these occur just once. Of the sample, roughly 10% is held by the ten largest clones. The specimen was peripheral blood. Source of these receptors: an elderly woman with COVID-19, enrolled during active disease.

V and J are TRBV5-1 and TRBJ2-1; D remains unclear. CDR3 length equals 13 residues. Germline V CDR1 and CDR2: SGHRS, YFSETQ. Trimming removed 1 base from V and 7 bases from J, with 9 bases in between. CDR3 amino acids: CASSLFTANEQFF. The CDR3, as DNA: TGCGCCAGCAGCTTGTTTACAGCTAATGAGCAGTTCTTC.

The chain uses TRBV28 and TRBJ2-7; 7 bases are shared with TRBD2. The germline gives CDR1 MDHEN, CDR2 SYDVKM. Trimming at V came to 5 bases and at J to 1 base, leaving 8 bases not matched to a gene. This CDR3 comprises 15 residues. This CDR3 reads CASSPTGGGSYEQYF. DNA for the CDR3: TGTGCCAGCAGTCCGACGGGGGGTGGATCCTACGAGCAGTACTTC.

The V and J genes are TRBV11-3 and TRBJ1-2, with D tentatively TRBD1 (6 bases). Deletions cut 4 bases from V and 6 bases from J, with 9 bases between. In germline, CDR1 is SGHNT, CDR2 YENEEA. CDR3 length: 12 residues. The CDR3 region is CASSSAGDGYTF. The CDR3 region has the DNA TGTGCCAGCAGCTCGGCAGGGGATGGCTACACCTTC.

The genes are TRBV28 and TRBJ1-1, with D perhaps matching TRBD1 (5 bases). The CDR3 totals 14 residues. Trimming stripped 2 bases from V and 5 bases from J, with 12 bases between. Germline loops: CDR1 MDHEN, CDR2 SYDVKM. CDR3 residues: CASSLERGGTEAFF. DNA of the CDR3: TGTGCCAGCAGTTTAGAGCGGGGGGGAACTGAAGCTTTCTTT.

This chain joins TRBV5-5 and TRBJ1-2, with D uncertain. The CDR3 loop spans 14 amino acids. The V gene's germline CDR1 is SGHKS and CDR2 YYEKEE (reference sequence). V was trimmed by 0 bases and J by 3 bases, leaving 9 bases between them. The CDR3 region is CASSLVPQHYGYTF. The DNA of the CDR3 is TGTGCCAGCAGCTTGGTACCACAGCACTATGGCTACACCTTC.

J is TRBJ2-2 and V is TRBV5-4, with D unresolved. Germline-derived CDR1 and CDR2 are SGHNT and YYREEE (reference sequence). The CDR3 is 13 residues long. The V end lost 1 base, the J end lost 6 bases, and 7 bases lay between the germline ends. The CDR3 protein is CASSLISAGELFF. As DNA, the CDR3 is TGTGCCAGCAGCTTGATCTCTGCCGGGGAGCTGTTTTTT.

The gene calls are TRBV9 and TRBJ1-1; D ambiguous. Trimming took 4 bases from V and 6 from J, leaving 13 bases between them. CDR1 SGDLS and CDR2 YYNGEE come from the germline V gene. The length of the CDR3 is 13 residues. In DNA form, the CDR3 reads TGTGCCAGCAGCCCCCGGGTGGGAGCTGAAGCTTTCTTT. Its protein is CASSPRVGAEAFF. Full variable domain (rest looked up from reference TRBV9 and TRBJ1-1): DSGVTQTPKHLITATGQRVTLRCSPRSGDLSVYWYQQSLDQGLQFLIQYYNGEERAKGNILERFSAQQFPDLHSELNLSSLELGDSALYFCASSPRVGAEAFFGQGTRLTVV.

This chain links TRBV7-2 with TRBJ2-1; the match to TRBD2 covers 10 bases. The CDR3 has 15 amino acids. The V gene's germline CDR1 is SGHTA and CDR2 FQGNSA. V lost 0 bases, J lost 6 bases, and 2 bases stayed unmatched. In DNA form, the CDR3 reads TGTGCCAGCAGCTTAGCACTAGCGGGGCTCAATGAGCAGTTCTTC. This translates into CASSLALAGLNEQFF.

The CDR3 spells CASSQDHTPDSGGYTF. The CDR3 nucleotides are TGCGCCAGCAGCCAAGATCATACCCCAGATTCGGGTGGCTACACCTTC. The J gene is TRBJ1-2, the V gene TRBV4-3; the D is unclear. In germline, CDR1 is LGHNA, CDR2 YSLEER. The CDR3 consists of 16 residues. Trimming removed 0 bases at V and 7 bases at J, with 18 bases between.

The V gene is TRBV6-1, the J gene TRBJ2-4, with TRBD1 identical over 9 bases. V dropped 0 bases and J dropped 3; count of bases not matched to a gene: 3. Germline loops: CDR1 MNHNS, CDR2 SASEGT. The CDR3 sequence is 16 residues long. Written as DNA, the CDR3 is TGTGCCAGCAGTGAAGCTTTGGGACAGGGCAAAAACATTCAGTACTTC. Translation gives CASSEALGQGKNIQYF.

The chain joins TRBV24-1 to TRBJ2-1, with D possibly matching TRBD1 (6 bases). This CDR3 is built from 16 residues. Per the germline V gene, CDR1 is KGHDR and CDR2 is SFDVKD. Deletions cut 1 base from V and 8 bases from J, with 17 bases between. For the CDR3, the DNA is TGTGCCACCAGTGATTTCACAGGGATCACGGGCGATGAGCAGTTCTTC. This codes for CATSDFTGITGDEQFF.

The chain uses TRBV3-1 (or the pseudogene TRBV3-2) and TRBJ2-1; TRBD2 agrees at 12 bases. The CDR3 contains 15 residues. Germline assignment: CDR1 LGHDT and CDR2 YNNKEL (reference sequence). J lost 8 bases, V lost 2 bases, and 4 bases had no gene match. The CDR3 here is CASSQLAGGRDEQFF. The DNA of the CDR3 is TGTGCCAGCAGCCAACTAGCGGGGGGGCGCGATGAGCAGTTCTTC.

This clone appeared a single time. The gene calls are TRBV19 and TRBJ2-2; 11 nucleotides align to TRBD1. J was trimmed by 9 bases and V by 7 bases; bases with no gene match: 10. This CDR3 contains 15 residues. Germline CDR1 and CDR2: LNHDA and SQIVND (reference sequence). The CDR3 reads CASTPRGQGVRELFF. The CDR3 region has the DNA TGTGCCAGTACCCCCCGGGGACAGGGGGTCAGGGAGCTGTTTTTT.

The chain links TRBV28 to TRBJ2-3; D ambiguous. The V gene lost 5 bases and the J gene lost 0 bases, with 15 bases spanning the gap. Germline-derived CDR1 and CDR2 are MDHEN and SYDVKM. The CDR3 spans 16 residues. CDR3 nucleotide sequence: TGTGCCAGCAGTCCATCTCGGGTGGATAGCACAGATACGCAGTATTTT. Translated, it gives CASSPSRVDSTDTQYF.

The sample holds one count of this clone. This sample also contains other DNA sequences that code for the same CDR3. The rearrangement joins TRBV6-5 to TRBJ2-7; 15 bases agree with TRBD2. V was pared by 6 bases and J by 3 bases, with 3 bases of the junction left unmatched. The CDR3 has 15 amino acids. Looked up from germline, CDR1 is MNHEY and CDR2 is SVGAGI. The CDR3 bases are TGTGCCAGCAGAGGACTAGCGGGAGGGAGCTACGAGCAGTACTTC. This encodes CASRGLAGGSYEQYF.

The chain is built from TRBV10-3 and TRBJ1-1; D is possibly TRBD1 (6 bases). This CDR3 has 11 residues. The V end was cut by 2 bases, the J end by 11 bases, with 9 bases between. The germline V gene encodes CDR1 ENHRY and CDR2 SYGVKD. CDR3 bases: TGTGCCATCAGTGAGCGGGGGGCGGCTTTCTTT. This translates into CAISERGAAFF.

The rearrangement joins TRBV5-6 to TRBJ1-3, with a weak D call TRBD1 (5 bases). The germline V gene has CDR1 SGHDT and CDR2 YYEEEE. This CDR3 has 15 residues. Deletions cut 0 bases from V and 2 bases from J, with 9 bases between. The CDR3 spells CASSLAQGTGNTIYF. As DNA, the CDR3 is TGTGCCAGCAGCTTGGCGCAGGGAACTGGAAACACCATATATTTT.

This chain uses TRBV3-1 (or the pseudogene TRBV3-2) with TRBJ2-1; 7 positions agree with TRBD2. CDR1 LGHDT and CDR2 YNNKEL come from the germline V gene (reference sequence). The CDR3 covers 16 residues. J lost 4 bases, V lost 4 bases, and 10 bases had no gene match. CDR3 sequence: CASSPLPGGSYNEQFF. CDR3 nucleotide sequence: TGTGCCAGCAGCCCTCTCCCGGGAGGTTCATACAATGAGCAGTTCTTC.